This TCR beta chain was retrieved from a study of blood T cell repertoires in COVID-19. On the study more broadly: The United States, Italy and Spain were the sources of the acute and convalescent COVID-19 samples. The cDNA or gDNA used as material had been derived from T cells, B-cell-depleted T cells, or PBMCs.

Per the original methods: From reference gene primer amplification, estimates of nucleated cell counts were derived. Profiling relied on immunoSEQ multiplex PCR, and the TCRdb table lists in-frame clones only, not all of them. V and J calls and clone size follow that table, whereas D and trimming were derived from the DNA. The sample yields around 58,000 clones, 80% to 90% seen once. The sample taken for sequencing was peripheral blood. The receptor was derived from a human donor in a cohort sampled during active COVID-19.

CDR3 DNA sequence: TGTGCCAGCAGCCAACAGGGAATTTGGAGGGATGGCTACACCTTC. Encoded protein: CASSQQGIWRDGYTF. The V call is TRBV3-1 (or the pseudogene TRBV3-2), the J call TRBJ1-2, with a possible D match to TRBD1 (5 bases). CDR1 LGHDT and CDR2 YNNKEL come from the germline V gene (reference sequence). V was clipped by 2 bases and J by 6 bases, with 16 bases between them. This CDR3 spans 15 amino acids.